The 27 T cell receptor beta chains below all came from one sample that was sequenced in a study of blood T cell repertoires in COVID-19. Sequencing used immunoSEQ multiplex PCR; TCRdb keeps in-frame clones, though not all of them. The sample holds fewer than 200,000 clones, 60% to 80% seen once. Specimen: peripheral blood. Receptors were obtained from a woman in her seventies with acute or convalescent COVID-19.

The rearrangement uses TRBV19 and TRBJ1-5; D uncertain. Per germline, CDR1 LNHDA and CDR2 SQIVND (reference sequence). V shed 2 bases and J shed 6 bases, with 14 bases lying between them. This CDR3 is built from 15 residues. In DNA form, the CDR3 reads TGTGCCAGTAGTATAATACCTCGGGGTAGTCAGCCCCAGCATTTT. Translating gives CASSIIPRGSQPQHF.

The rearrangement joins TRBV4-1 to TRBJ2-7; 10 positions match TRBD2. J was trimmed by 3 bases and V by 3 bases; bases with no gene match: 11. CDR1 is MGHRA and CDR2 is YSYEKL in the germline V gene. This CDR3 has 17 residues. In DNA, the CDR3 is TGCGCCAGCAGCCAGTTCGGACTAGCGGATGCGGGCTACGAGCAGTACTTC. Translation: CASSQFGLADAGYEQYF.

This clone was detected only a few times. J is TRBJ2-2 and V is TRBV5-4, with a tentative D call TRBD2 (6 bases). The germline gives CDR1 SGHNT, CDR2 YYREEE (reference sequence). The CDR3 extends over 17 amino acids. The V and J ends lost 2 bases and 4 bases respectively, with 18 bases between them. The CDR3 protein is CASSFFQGTFVTGELFF. In DNA, the CDR3 is TGTGCCAGCAGCTTTTTCCAAGGGACTTTCGTCACCGGGGAGCTGTTTTTT.

The CDR3 DNA is TGTGCCAGCAGCCCTAGCGCCTCTAGCTCGGGACGGGGCACCGGGGAGCTGTTTTTT. Amino acids: CASSPSASSSGRGTGELFF. This chain connects TRBV7-6 to TRBJ2-2, with D possibly being TRBD2 (6 bases). Germline V gene data show CDR1 as SGHVS and CDR2 as FNYEAQ. The CDR3 length is 19 residues. The ends were cut back, 5 bases at V and 4 bases at J, with 26 bases in the middle.

The rearrangement uses TRBV5-6 and TRBJ1-1; 10 positions match TRBD1. The CDR3 totals 17 residues. Germline V CDR1 and CDR2: SGHDT, YYEEEE. J gave up 0 bases and V 0 bases, and 5 bases lay outside the gene matches. The CDR3 bases are TGTGCCAGCAGCTTGGTCCGGGACAGGGGTATGAACACTGAAGCTTTCTTT. It translates to CASSLVRDRGMNTEAFF.

The rearrangement uses TRBV3-1 (or the pseudogene TRBV3-2) and TRBJ2-1; 9 bases fit TRBD1. After removal of 4 bases from V and 8 bases from J, the junction contained 3 bases not matched to a gene. The germline CDR1 and CDR2 sequences are LGHDT and YNNKEL (reference sequence). The CDR3 sequence is 13 residues long. The CDR3: CASSLWDRDEQFF. The CDR3 DNA reads TGTGCCAGCAGCCTCTGGGACAGGGATGAGCAGTTCTTC.

This clone was picked up many times. The chain employs TRBV14 and TRBJ2-1, with 7 bases lining up with TRBD2. With V trimmed by 4 bases and J by 4 bases, 10 bases remained unmatched. The CDR3 spans 16 residues. Germline CDR1 is SGHDN and CDR2 is FVKESK. CDR3 in DNA: TGTGCCAGCAGCCCCTTTAAGCGGGGACCATACAATGAGCAGTTCTTC. Protein: CASSPFKRGPYNEQFF.

This chain joins TRBV5-4 and TRBJ1-1; 8 bases are shared with TRBD1. The trim removed 1 base at V and 3 bases at J, leaving 5 bases unmatched. This CDR3 spans 15 amino acids. Germline V lookup: CDR1 SGHNT, CDR2 YYREEE (reference sequence). The CDR3 sequence is CASSLSAGGDTEAFF. In nucleotides, the CDR3 is TGTGCCAGCAGCTTGTCAGCAGGGGGCGACACTGAAGCTTTCTTT.

The chain carries TRBV30 and TRBJ1-6; no clear D gene. Germline V gene data show CDR1 as GTSNPN and CDR2 as SVGIG (reference sequence). The CDR3 is made up of 11 amino acids. V lost 4 bases and J lost 7, with 5 bases in between. The CDR3 bases are TGTGCCTGGAAACAGAATTCACCCCTCCACTTT. Its translation is CAWKQNSPLHF. Filled out from reference TRBV30 and TRBJ1-6, the complete variable domain reads SQTIHQWPATLVQPVGSPLSLECTVEGTSNPNLYWYRQAAGRGLQLLFYSVGIGQISSEVPQNLSASRPQDRQFILSSKKLLLSDSGFYLCAWKQNSPLHFGNGTRLTVT.

V and J are TRBV9 and TRBJ1-2, with 10 positions matching TRBD1. There are 14 residues in the CDR3. Germline values: CDR1 SGDLS, CDR2 YYNGEE. Trimming at V came to 3 bases and at J to 5 bases, leaving 4 bases not matched to a gene. CDR3 DNA sequence: TGTGCCAGCAGCGCCCGGGACAGGGGTTATGGCTACACCTTC. It translates to CASSARDRGYGYTF.

V gene TRBV5-5 combines with J gene TRBJ1-6, with D tentatively TRBD1 (6 bases). The CDR3 has 13 residues. CDR1 and CDR2 (germline): SGHKS, YYEKEE (reference sequence). V was cut by 2 bases and J by 7 bases, with 7 bases left in between. The CDR3 is CASSFTGNSPLHF. The CDR3 DNA is TGTGCCAGCAGCTTCACAGGGAATTCACCCCTCCACTTT.

The gene calls are TRBV12-3 or TRBV12-4 and TRBJ2-5; a weak D match, TRBD2 (7 bases). The CDR3 covers 13 residues. V lost 3 bases and J 5 bases, leaving 10 bases between the germline ends. The CDR3 reads CASSFGGGETQYF. The CDR3 bases are TGTGCCAGCAGTTTTGGCGGGGGCGAGACCCAGTACTTC.

The V and J genes are TRBV12-3 or TRBV12-4 and TRBJ1-2; TRBD1 is a possible D gene (5 bases). There are 13 residues in the CDR3. V lost 8 bases, J lost 4 bases, and 14 bases lay in between. The CDR3 DNA reads TGTGCCAGCTCTATACCAGGGCGCTATGGCTACACCTTC. This translates into CASSIPGRYGYTF.

The chain employs TRBV11-3 and TRBJ2-1; 9 bases agree with TRBD2. V was clipped by 5 bases and J by 9 bases; unmatched bases: 8. CDR1 and CDR2 (germline): SGHNT, YENEEA. The CDR3 length is 14 residues. CDR3 region: CASSGAGGRGEQFF. The CDR3 DNA follows: TGTGCCAGCAGCGGAGCGGGAGGCCGAGGTGAGCAGTTCTTC.

In its sample, this clone was seen a few times. The V and J genes are TRBV24-1 and TRBJ1-2; TRBD1 might be the D (5 bases). From germline, CDR1 is KGHDR and CDR2 SFDVKD. CDR3 size: 11 residues. Between the trimmed V and J ends, which lost 5 bases and 8 bases, there was a span of 8 bases. CDR3 region: CATSGWGGYTF. The CDR3 DNA sequence: TGTGCCACCAGTGGGTGGGGCGGCTACACCTTC.

This chain uses TRBV5-8 with TRBJ2-7; possible D gene TRBD1, 6 bases. CDR1 SGHTS and CDR2 YDEGEE come from the germline V gene. Trimming pared 2 bases from V and 7 bases from J, leaving 10 bases between. This CDR3 region has 12 residues. CDR3 region: CASSLRGMEQYF. CDR3 nucleotide sequence: TGTGCCAGCAGCTTAAGGGGGATGGAGCAGTACTTC.

This clone has only a few counts. The rearrangement links TRBV28 to TRBJ2-3; 7 bases align to TRBD2. From germline, CDR1 is MDHEN and CDR2 SYDVKM. This CDR3 region has 14 residues. V lost 5 bases and J lost 3; bases outside the gene matches: 5. The CDR3 sequence is CASSLASGTDTQYF. The CDR3, as DNA: TGTGCCAGCAGTCTGGCTAGCGGAACAGATACGCAGTATTTT.

The CDR3 reads CATSRGGTYSYEQYF. CDR3 DNA: TGTGCCACCAGCAGAGGGGGGACTTACTCCTACGAGCAGTACTTC. This rearrangement joins TRBV15 to TRBJ2-7, with TRBD2 as a possible D gene (6 bases). The germline V gene encodes CDR1 LNHNV and CDR2 YYDKDF (reference sequence). The CDR3 length is 15 residues. V dropped 1 base and J dropped 0 bases, with 10 bases sitting between them.

Points on this clone: This same CDR3 is encoded by further DNA sequences in the sample. This chain joins TRBV28 and TRBJ2-7, with D possibly TRBD2 on 5 matching bases. Deletions cut 2 bases from V and 2 bases from J, with 7 bases between. Germline-derived CDR1 and CDR2 are MDHEN and SYDVKM. This CDR3 comprises 13 residues. CDR3 loop: CASSLAGTYEQYF. DNA of the CDR3: TGTGCCAGCAGTTTAGCGGGTACCTACGAGCAGTACTTC.

This clone was seen a handful of times. This rearrangement joins TRBV6-5 to TRBJ2-1, with 7 positions matching TRBD2. The CDR3 runs 15 residues. Per germline, CDR1 MNHEY and CDR2 SVGAGI. The ends lost 5 bases at V and 9 bases at J; junction bases unmatched: 13. The CDR3 DNA follows: TGTGCCAGCAGTCGCTCGACTAGCCGACCTGGTGAGCAGTTCTTC. As protein: CASSRSTSRPGEQFF.

The chain's CDR3 is CASSFYGGEQPQHF. As DNA, the CDR3 is TGTGCCAGCAGCTTCTATGGAGGGGAGCAGCCCCAGCATTTT. The V call is TRBV5-6, the J call TRBJ1-5, with a weak D call TRBD1 (5 bases). Germline V lookup: CDR1 SGHDT, CDR2 YYEEEE. V lost 2 bases to trimming and J lost 7 bases, with 13 bases between them. The CDR3 extends over 14 amino acids.

This rearrangement joins TRBV5-1 to TRBJ1-1; TRBD1 matches 8 bases. V lost 0 bases to trimming and J lost 3 bases; unmatched junction nucleotides: 4. Germline values: CDR1 SGHRS, CDR2 YFSETQ. The CDR3 has 15 residues. The CDR3 DNA reads TGCGCCAGCAGCTTGGGACAGGGGTTCGACACTGAAGCTTTCTTT. Translating gives CASSLGQGFDTEAFF. The whole variable domain, remainder taken from reference TRBV5-1 and TRBJ1-1, is KAGVTQTPRYLIKTRGQQVTLSCSPISGHRSVSWYQQTPGQGLQFLFEYFSETQRNKGNFPGRFSGRQFSNSRSEMNVSTLELGDSALYLCASSLGQGFDTEAFFGQGTRLTVV.

This clone showed up just a few times. The chain couples TRBV27 to TRBJ1-4; 7 nucleotides agree with TRBD1. The CDR3 spans 14 residues. The germline gives CDR1 MNHEY, CDR2 SMNVEV (reference sequence). With 5 bases clipped from V and 5 bases from J, the junction kept 5 bases outside the gene matches. CDR3 DNA sequence: TGTGCCAGCAGTACCGGGACAGTCAATGAAAAACTGTTTTTT. Protein: CASSTGTVNEKLFF.

This clone was counted a few times. The chain is built from TRBV2 and TRBJ1-1; 10 bases line up with TRBD1. The CDR3 has 15 amino acids. CDR1 and CDR2 from the germline V gene are SNHLY and FYNNEI. V dropped 6 bases and J dropped 5; count of bases not matched to a gene: 9. CDR3 sequence: CASSIRDRGGTEAFF. CDR3 DNA sequence: TGTGCCAGCAGCATCCGGGACAGGGGAGGAACTGAAGCTTTCTTT.

The DNA for the CDR3 is TGTGCCAGCAGTTACCACAGGGGCACTGAAGCTTTCTTT. This codes for CASSYHRGTEAFF. This chain connects TRBV6-5 to TRBJ1-1; TRBD1 aligns across 7 bases. From germline, CDR1 is MNHEY and CDR2 SVGAGI. This CDR3 has 13 amino acids. Trimming cost V 2 bases and J 4 bases; bases outside gene matches: 1.

This clone was recorded a few times. The V call is TRBV27, the J call TRBJ2-5; 11 bases agree with TRBD2. V shed 6 bases and J 2 bases; nucleotides not matched to a gene: 2. Germline V gene data show CDR1 as MNHEY and CDR2 as SMNVEV (reference sequence). This CDR3 contains 14 residues. CDR3 nucleotides: TGTGCCAGCAGGGGACTAGCGGAACAAGAGACCCAGTACTTC. It codes for CASRGLAEQETQYF.

In this sample, this clone turned up once. The genes are TRBV14 and TRBJ2-4; D call uncertain. In germline, CDR1 is SGHDN, CDR2 FVKESK. This CDR3 comprises 15 residues. V lost 1 base to trimming and J lost 3 bases, with 10 bases between them. CDR3 sequence reads: CASSQVGVGKNIQYF. The CDR3 DNA reads as TGTGCCAGCAGCCAAGTGGGCGTCGGCAAAAACATTCAGTACTTC.